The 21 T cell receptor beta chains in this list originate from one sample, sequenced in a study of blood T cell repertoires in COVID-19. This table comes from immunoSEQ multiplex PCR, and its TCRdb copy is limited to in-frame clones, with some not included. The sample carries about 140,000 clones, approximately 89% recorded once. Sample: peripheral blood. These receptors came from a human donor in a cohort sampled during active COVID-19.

The CDR3 nucleotides are TGTGCCATCAGTGAACCAGCGGGGGGACGATACCAAGAGACCCAGTACTTC. This codes for CAISEPAGGRYQETQYF. This chain uses TRBV10-3 with TRBJ2-5; the match to TRBD2 covers 9 bases. This CDR3 has 17 amino acids. CDR1 is ENHRY and CDR2 is SYGVKD in the germline V gene. V gave up 3 bases and J gave up 0 bases; unmatched junction bases: 8.

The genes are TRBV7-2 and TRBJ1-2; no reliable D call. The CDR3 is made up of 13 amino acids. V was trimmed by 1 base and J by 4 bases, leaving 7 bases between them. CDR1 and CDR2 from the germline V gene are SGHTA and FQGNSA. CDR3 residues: CASSLVQAYGYTF. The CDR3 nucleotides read TGTGCCAGCAGCTTAGTGCAGGCCTATGGCTACACCTTC.

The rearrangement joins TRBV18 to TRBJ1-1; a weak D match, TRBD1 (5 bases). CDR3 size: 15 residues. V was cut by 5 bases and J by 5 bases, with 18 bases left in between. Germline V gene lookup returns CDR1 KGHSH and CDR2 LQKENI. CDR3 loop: CASSNYPGRVTEAFF. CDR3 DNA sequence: TGTGCCAGCTCAAATTACCCAGGGCGTGTGACTGAAGCTTTCTTT. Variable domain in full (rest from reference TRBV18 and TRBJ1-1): NAGVMQNPRHLVRRRGQEARLRCSPMKGHSHVYWYRQLPEEGLKFMVYLQKENIIDESGMPKERFSAEFPKEGPSILRIQQVVRGDSAAYFCASSNYPGRVTEAFFGQGTRLTVV.

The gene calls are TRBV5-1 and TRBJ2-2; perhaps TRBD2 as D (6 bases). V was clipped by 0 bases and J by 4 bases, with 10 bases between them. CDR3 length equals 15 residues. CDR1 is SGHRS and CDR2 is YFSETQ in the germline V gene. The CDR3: CASSLGLVSTGELFF. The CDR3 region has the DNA TGCGCCAGCAGCTTGGGACTAGTGAGCACCGGGGAGCTGTTTTTT.

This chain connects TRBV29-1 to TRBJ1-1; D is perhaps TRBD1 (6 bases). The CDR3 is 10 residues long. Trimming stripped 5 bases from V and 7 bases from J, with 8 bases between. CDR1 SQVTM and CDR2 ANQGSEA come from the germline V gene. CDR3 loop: CSVRGFEAFF. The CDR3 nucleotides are TGCAGCGTTAGGGGGTTTGAAGCTTTCTTT.

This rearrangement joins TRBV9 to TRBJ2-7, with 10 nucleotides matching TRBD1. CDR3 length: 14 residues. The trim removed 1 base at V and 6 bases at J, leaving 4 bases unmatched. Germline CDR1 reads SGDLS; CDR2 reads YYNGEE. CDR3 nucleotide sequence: TGTGCCAGCAGCGTAACGGGACAGGGGAGCGAGCAGTACTTC. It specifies CASSVTGQGSEQYF.

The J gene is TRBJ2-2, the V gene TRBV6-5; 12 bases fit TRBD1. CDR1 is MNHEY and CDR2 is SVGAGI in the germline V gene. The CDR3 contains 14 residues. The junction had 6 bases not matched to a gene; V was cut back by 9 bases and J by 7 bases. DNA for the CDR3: TGTGCCAGTGGGACAGGGGGCGCCGGCGGGGAGCTGTTTTTT. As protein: CASGTGGAGGELFF.

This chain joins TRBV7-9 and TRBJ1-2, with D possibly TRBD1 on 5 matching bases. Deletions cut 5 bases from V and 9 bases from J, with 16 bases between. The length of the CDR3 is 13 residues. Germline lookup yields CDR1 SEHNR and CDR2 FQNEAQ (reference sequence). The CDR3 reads CASSASQGISYTF. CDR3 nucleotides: TGTGCCAGCAGCGCCTCTCAGGGTATAAGCTACACCTTC.

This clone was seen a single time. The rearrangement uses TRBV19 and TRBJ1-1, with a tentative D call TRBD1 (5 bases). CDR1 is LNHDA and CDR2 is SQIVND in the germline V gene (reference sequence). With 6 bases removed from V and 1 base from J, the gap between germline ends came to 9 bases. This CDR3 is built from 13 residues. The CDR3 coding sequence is TGTGCCAGTAGCTTTCAGGGGAACACTGAAGCTTTCTTT. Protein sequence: CASSFQGNTEAFF.

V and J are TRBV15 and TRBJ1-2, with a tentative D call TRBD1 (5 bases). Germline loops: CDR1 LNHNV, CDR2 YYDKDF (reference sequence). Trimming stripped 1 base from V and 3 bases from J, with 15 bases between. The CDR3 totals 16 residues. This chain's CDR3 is CATSRGARGIDYGYTF. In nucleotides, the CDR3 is TGTGCCACCAGCAGAGGTGCTCGGGGGATTGACTATGGCTACACCTTC.

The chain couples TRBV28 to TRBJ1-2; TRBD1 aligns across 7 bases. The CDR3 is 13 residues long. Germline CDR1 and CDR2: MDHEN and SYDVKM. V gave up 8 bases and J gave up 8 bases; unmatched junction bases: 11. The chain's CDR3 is CASYLQGIRGYTF. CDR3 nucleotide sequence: TGTGCCAGCTATTTACAGGGGATCCGGGGCTACACCTTC.

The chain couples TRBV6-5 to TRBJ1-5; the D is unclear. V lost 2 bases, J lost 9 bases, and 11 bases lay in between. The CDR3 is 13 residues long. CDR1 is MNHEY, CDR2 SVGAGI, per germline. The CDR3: CASSYNSHGPQHF. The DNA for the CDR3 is TGTGCCAGCAGTTACAACTCGCATGGGCCCCAGCATTTT.

The CDR3 region is CASSPGLAGVTDTQYF. CDR3 DNA sequence: TGTGCCAGCAGCCCAGGACTAGCGGGGGTCACAGATACGCAGTATTTT. The V and J genes are TRBV7-6 and TRBJ2-3, with TRBD2 identical over 13 bases. The CDR3 is 16 amino acids. Germline CDR1 SGHVS, CDR2 FNYEAQ. J was trimmed by 2 bases and V by 5 bases; bases with no gene match: 4.

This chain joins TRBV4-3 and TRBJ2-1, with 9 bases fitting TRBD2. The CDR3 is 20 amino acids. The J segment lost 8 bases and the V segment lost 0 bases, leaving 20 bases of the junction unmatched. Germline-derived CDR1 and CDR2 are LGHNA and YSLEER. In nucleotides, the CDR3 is TGCGCCAGCAGCCAAGATGGCCCGACGCGGCGGGGGGGTAGGGGCTATGAGCAGTTCTTC. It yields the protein CASSQDGPTRRGGRGYEQFF.

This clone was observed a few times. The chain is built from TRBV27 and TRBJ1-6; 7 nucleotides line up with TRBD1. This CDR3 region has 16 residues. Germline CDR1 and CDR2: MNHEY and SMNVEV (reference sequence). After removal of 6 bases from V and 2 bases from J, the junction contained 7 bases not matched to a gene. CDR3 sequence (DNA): TGTGCCAGCAGGATACAGGGGTATGCCTATAATTCACCCCTCCACTTT. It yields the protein CASRIQGYAYNSPLHF.

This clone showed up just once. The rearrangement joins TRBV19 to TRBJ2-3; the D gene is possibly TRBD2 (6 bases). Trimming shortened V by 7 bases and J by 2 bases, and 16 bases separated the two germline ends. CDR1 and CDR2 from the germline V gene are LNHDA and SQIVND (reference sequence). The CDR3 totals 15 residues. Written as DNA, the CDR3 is TGTGCCAGTACCCCCGGCCGGCGGGACACAGATACGCAGTATTTT. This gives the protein CASTPGRRDTDTQYF.

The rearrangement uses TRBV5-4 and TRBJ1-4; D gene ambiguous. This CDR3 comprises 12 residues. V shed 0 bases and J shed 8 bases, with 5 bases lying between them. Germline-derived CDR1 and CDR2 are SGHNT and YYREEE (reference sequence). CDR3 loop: CASSLAGEKLFF. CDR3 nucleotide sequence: TGTGCCAGCAGCTTGGCCGGGGAAAAACTGTTTTTT.

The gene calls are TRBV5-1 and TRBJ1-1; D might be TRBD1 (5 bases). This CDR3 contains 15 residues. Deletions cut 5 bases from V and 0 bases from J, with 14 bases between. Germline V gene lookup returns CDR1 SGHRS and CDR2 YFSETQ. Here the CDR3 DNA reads TGCGCCAGCAGAAGTGGGGGGGATCTGAACACTGAAGCTTTCTTT. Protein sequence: CASRSGGDLNTEAFF.

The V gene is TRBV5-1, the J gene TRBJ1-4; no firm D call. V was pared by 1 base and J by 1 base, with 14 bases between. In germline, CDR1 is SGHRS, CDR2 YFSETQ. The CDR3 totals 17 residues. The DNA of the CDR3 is TGCGCCAGCAGCTTGACACCCCCCCCGGGAACTAATGAAAAACTGTTTTTT. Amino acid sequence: CASSLTPPPGTNEKLFF.

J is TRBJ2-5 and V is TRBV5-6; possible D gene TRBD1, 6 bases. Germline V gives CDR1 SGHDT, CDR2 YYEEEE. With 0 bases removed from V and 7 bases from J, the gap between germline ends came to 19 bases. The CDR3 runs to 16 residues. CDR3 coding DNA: TGTGCCAGCAGCTTGGGGTTTCAGGGGAAAAGGGGGACCCAGTACTTC. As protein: CASSLGFQGKRGTQYF. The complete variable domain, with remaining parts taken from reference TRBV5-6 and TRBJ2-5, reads DAGVTQSPTHLIKTRGQQVTLRCSPKSGHDTVSWYQQALGQGPQFIFQYYEEEERQRGNFPDRFSGHQFPNYSSELNVNALLLGDSALYLCASSLGFQGKRGTQYFGPGTRLLVL.

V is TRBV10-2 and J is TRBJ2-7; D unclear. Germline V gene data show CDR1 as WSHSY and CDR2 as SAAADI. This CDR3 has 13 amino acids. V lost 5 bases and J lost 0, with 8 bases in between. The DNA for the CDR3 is TGCGCCAGCAGTATCTGGGCCTCCTACGAGCAGTACTTC. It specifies CASSIWASYEQYF.